The rows below give T cell receptor beta chains drawn from one sample of a study of spatial heterogeneity in lung cancer. TCRdb reprocessed the 5' RACE reads with MiXCR, giving one entry per CDR3 protein. The sample lists roughly 29,000 distinct CDR3 sequences; roughly 5.4% were seen once. This specimen consisted of PBMCs, obtained at follow-up. These TCRs come from a female donor with early-stage non-small cell lung cancer. The CDR3 runs from the conserved cysteine through the conserved F or W. The order of the fields is J gene, V gene, CDR3 protein.

>TRBJ2-5|TRBV3-1
CASSQRGVETQYF
>TRBJ2-7|TRBV4-1
CASSQASGTGAYEQYF
>TRBJ2-3|TRBV27
CASSLLGLAGDSDTQYF
>TRBJ2-4|TRBV12-3/TRBV12-4
CASTPRGAKNIQYF
>TRBJ1-1|TRBV6-2/TRBV6-3
CASTRTGMMNTEAFF
>TRBJ2-1|TRBV2
CATFWTSGNNEQFF
>TRBJ2-7|TRBV27
CASSLSGYEQYF
>TRBJ2-1|TRBV2
CASSTRPPYNEQFF
>TRBJ2-5|TRBV20-1
CSAPAGTSGGPGRGETQYF
>TRBJ2-6|TRBV10-3
CAISVGPGANVLTF
>TRBJ1-4|TRBV7-2
CASSLTTGVNEKLFF
>TRBJ2-7|TRBV5-4
CASSLTSGGSYEQYF
>TRBJ2-5|TRBV5-5
CASSEGGEETQYF
>TRBJ2-5|TRBV7-9
CASSSPYHQETQYF
>TRBJ2-2|TRBV5-4
CASSFGGRNTGELFF
>TRBJ1-5|TRBV6-2/TRBV6-3
CASSPARDSQTQHF
>TRBJ2-6|TRBV5-1
CASSLVPGANVLTF
>TRBJ2-7|TRBV20-1
CSAGSRNAEQYF
>TRBJ2-3|TRBV7-2
CASSPMTGDTQYF
>TRBJ2-3|TRBV7-3
CASSLVGGLRDTQYF
>TRBJ2-7|TRBV7-2
CASRSGAEQYF
>TRBJ1-2|TRBV24-1
CAIHLGSVGYGYTF